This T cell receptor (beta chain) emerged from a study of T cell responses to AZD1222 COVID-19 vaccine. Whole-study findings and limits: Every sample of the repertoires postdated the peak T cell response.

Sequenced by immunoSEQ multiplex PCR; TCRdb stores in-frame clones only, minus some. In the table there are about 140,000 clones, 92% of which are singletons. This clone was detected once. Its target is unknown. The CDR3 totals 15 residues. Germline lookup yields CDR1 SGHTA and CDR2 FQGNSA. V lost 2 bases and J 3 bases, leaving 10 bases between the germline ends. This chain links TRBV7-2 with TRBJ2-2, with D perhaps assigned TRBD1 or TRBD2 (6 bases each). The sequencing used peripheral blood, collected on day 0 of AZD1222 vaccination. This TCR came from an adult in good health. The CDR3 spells CASSLLGGDTGELFF. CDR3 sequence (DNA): TGTGCCAGCAGCTTACTGGGGGGCGACACCGGGGAGCTGTTTTTT.